This note documents a single T cell receptor beta chain sequence. This sample stems from a study of early T cells in non-severe SARS-CoV-2 infection. TCRdb re-analysed the 5' RACE reads in MiXCR, keeping a single row per CDR3 protein. Here the sample spans under 70,000 distinct CDR3 sequences, 10% to 15% being singletons. There are 14 residues in the CDR3. Per the germline V gene, CDR1 is SEHNR and CDR2 is FQNEAQ (reference sequence). V lost 1 base and J lost 2, with 7 bases in between. The origin of this receptor is an adult who was a healthcare worker with PCR-confirmed SARS-CoV-2 infection or an uninfected control (not recorded which). What was sequenced was whole blood. This chain uses TRBV7-9 with TRBJ2-3; D perhaps matches TRBD2 (5 bases). The CDR3, as DNA: TGTGCCAGCAGCTTAGTCCGGGACACAGATACGCAGTATTTT. This encodes CASSLVRDTDTQYF.